A selection of T cell receptor beta chains follows, all from one sample in a study of cytomegalovirus exposure and HLA in healthy donors. This table comes from immunoSEQ multiplex PCR, and its TCRdb copy is limited to in-frame clones, with some not included. The sample lists fewer than 75,000 clones; approximately 80% were seen once. Specimen: PBMCs. The source is a woman aged 25 to 45 in good health and CMV-seronegative. The CDR3 runs from the conserved cysteine through the conserved F or W. A D gene is named only where the DNA matches it firmly. Some rows mark clone size as missing; the rest say once, few, many or name a class of expanded clone.

V	size	J	D	CDR3	DNA
TRBV30	.	TRBJ2-3	TRBD1	CAWSIGTASDLTDTQYF	TGTGCCTGGTCCATCGGGACAGCCTCCGATCTCACAGATACGCAGTATTTT
TRBV27	once	TRBJ2-1	TRBD2	CASSLSRIRREGLKTYNEQFF	TGTGCCAGCAGTTTATCGAGGATCCGACGGGAGGGCCTAAAAACCTACAATGAGCAGTTCTTC
TRBV2	.	TRBJ1-3	TRBD1	CASEQGSGNTIYF	TGTGCCAGCGAACAGGGGAGTGGAAACACCATATATTTT
TRBV6-7	.	TRBJ2-2	.	CASSPFRRQNTGELFF	TGTGCCAGCAGTCCATTCCGTCGACAGAACACCGGGGAGCTGTTTTTT
TRBV18	.	TRBJ2-1	.	CASSPSLGLNNEQFF	TGTGCCAGCTCACCGAGCCTTGGGCTGAACAATGAGCAGTTCTTC
TRBV7-3	.	TRBJ2-1	.	CASSLGAAYNEQFF	TGTGCCAGCAGCTTAGGAGCGGCCTACAATGAGCAGTTCTTC
TRBV6-6	.	TRBJ2-3	TRBD2	CASRREGLTDTQYF	TGTGCCAGCAGAAGGGAGGGCCTCACAGATACGCAGTATTTT
TRBV2	.	TRBJ2-3	TRBD2	CARRGTSSTDTQYF	TGTGCCCGTCGAGGGACTAGCAGCACAGATACGCAGTATTTT
TRBV27	.	TRBJ2-7	TRBD1	CASSLTGQAYYEQYF	TGTGCCAGCAGTTTAACGGGACAGGCTTACTACGAGCAGTACTTC
TRBV6-5	.	TRBJ1-2	.	CASSWAANYGYTF	TGTGCCAGCAGTTGGGCAGCCAACTATGGCTACACCTTC
TRBV7-2	.	TRBJ2-1	TRBD1	CASSPTGGYYNEQFF	TGTGCCAGCAGCCCGACAGGGGGATACTACAATGAGCAGTTCTTC
TRBV5-6	once	TRBJ1-2	.	CASSSKTRQYGYTF	TGTGCCAGCAGCTCGAAAACCAGACAGTATGGCTACACCTTC
TRBV7-2	.	TRBJ2-1	.	CASSLVATTKQFF	TGTGCCAGCAGCTTAGTGGCGACTACAAAGCAGTTCTTC
TRBV7-9	.	TRBJ1-3	TRBD1	CASSSETGIGNTIYF	TGTGCCAGCAGCTCAGAGACAGGGATTGGAAACACCATATATTTT
TRBV4-3	.	TRBJ1-4	.	CASSQDSSYNEKLFF	TGCGCCAGCAGCCAAGATTCCAGTTATAATGAAAAACTGTTTTTT
TRBV6-5	.	TRBJ2-7	TRBD1	CASSKTGASSYEQYF	TGTGCCAGCAGCAAGACAGGGGCAAGCTCCTACGAGCAGTACTTC
TRBV5-6	.	TRBJ2-3	TRBD1	CASSFSGQEYLRTDTQYF	TGTGCCAGCAGCTTTTCCGGACAGGAATATCTAAGAACAGATACGCAGTATTTT
TRBV12-5	.	TRBJ1-5	TRBD1	CASGQQGYNQPQHF	TGTGCTAGTGGTCAACAGGGGTACAATCAGCCCCAGCATTTT
TRBV2	.	TRBJ2-1	TRBD2	CASSQGTSGIYEQFF	TGTGCCAGCAGTCAGGGGACTAGCGGGATCTATGAGCAGTTCTTC
TRBV19	.	TRBJ1-5	.	CASSSGQTNSNQPQHF	TGTGCCAGTAGTAGTGGACAGACGAATAGCAATCAGCCCCAGCATTTT
TRBV9	once	TRBJ2-1	TRBD2	CASSVETSGYNEQFF	TGTGCCAGCAGCGTAGAGACTAGCGGCTACAATGAGCAGTTCTTC
TRBV6-1	.	TRBJ2-2	TRBD2	CASSELAGGTGELFF	TGTGCCAGCAGTGAACTAGCGGGGGGCACCGGGGAGCTGTTTTTT
TRBV25-1	.	TRBJ1-1	.	CASSDWGQGRTEAFF	TGTGCCAGCAGTGATTGGGGTCAGGGAAGGACTGAAGCTTTCTTT
TRBV27	few	TRBJ1-1	.	CASSLSPNTEAFF	TGTGCCAGCAGTCTCTCTCCGAACACTGAAGCTTTCTTT
TRBV5-6	.	TRBJ1-3	TRBD1	CASSLRGGGYGNTIYF	TGTGCCAGCAGCCTTAGAGGAGGGGGCTATGGAAACACCATATATTTT
TRBV15	.	TRBJ1-4	TRBD1	CATSRDPGQANEKLFF	TGTGCCACCAGCAGAGATCCGGGACAGGCTAATGAAAAACTGTTTTTT
TRBV27	.	TRBJ2-7	TRBD2	CASSFSGGGFYEQYF	TGTGCCAGCAGTTTTAGCGGCGGGGGGTTCTACGAGCAGTACTTC
TRBV6-1	.	TRBJ2-3	TRBD2	CASSEVGLAGAFTDTQYF	TGTGCCAGCAGTGAAGTTGGACTAGCGGGGGCCTTTACAGATACGCAGTATTTT
TRBV28	.	TRBJ1-4	.	CASTTYVGAREKLFF	TGTGCCAGCACCACCTACGTGGGGGCCCGTGAAAAACTGTTTTTT
TRBV7-6	.	TRBJ2-5	.	CASSLGGRETQYF	TGTGCCAGCAGCTTAGGGGGCCGGGAGACCCAGTACTTC
TRBV2	.	TRBJ1-3	.	CASSENRGNTIYF	TGTGCCAGCAGTGAAAACAGAGGAAACACCATATATTTT